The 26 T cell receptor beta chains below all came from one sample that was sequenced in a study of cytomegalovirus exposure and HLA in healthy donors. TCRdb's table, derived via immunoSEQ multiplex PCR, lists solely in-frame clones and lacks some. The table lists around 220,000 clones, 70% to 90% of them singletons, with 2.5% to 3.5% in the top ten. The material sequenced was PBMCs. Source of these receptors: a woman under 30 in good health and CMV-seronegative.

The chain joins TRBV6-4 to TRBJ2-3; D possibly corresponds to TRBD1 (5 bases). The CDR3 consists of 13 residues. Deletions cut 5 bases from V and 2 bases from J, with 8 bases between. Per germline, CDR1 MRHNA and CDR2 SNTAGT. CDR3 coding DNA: TGTGCCAGCAGTCAGGGTATCACAGATACGCAGTATTTT. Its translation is CASSQGITDTQYF.

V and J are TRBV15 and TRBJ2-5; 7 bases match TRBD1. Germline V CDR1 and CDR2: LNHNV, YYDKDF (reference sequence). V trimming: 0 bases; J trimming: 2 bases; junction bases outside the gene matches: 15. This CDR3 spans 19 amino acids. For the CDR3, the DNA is TGTGCCACCAGCAGAGATTGGTTCGACCCGGGACAGCCACAAGAGACCCAGTACTTC. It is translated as CATSRDWFDPGQPQETQYF.

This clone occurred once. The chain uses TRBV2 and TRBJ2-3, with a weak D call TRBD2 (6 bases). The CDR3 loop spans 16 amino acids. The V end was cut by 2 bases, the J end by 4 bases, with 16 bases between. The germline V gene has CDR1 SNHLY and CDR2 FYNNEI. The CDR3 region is CASSEKSGGAPDTQYF. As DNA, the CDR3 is TGTGCCAGCAGTGAAAAGAGCGGAGGGGCCCCAGATACGCAGTATTTT.

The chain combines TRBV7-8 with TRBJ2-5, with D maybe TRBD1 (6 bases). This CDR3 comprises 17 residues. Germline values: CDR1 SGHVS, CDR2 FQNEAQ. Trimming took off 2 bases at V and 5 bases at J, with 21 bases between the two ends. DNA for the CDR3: TGTGCCAGCAGCTTATTGGGGGCCGGGATGGATACTGAGACCCAGTACTTC. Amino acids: CASSLLGAGMDTETQYF.

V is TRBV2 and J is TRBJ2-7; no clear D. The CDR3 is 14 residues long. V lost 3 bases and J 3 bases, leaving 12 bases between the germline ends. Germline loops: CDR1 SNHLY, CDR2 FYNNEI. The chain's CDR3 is CASSDPQSDYEQYF. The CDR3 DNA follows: TGTGCCAGCAGTGACCCTCAGTCCGACTACGAGCAGTACTTC.

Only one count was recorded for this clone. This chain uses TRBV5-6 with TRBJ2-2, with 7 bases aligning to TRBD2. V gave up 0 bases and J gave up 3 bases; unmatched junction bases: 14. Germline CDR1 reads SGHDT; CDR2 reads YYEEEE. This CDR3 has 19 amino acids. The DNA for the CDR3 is TGTGCCAGCAGCTTGGACAGAGATTCGGGAGGTGGCGACACCGGGGAGCTGTTTTTT. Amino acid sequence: CASSLDRDSGGGDTGELFF.

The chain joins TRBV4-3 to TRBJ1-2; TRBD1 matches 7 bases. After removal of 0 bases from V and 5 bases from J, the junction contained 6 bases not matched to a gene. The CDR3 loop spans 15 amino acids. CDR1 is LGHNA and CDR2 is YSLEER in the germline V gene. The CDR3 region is CASSQETGRIYGYTF. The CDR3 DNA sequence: TGCGCCAGCAGCCAAGAGACAGGGAGAATTTATGGCTACACCTTC.

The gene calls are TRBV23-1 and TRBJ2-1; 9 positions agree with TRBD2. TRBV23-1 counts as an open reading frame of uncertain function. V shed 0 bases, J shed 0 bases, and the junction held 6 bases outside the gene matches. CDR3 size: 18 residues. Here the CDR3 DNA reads TGCGCCAGCAGTCAATCAACTACTAGCGGGCCCTCCTACAATGAGCAGTTCTTC. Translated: CASSQSTTSGPSYNEQFF.

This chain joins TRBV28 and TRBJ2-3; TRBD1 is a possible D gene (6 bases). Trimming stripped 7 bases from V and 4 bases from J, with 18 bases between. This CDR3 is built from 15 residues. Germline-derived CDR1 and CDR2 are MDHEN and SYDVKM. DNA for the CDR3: TGTGCCAGCACTCCCCAGGGGACGGAGCCAGATACGCAGTATTTT. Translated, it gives CASTPQGTEPDTQYF.

The CDR3 protein is CASSSDSYGYTF. The CDR3 bases are TGTGCCAGCAGTTCGGACAGTTATGGCTACACCTTC. This chain links TRBV28 with TRBJ1-2; D possibly corresponds to TRBD1 (6 bases). From germline, CDR1 is MDHEN and CDR2 SYDVKM. V gave up 4 bases and J gave up 5 bases, with 8 bases separating them. The CDR3 consists of 12 residues.

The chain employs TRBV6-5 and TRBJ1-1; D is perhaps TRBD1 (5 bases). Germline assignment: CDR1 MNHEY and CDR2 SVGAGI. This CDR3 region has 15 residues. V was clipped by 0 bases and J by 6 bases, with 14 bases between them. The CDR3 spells CASSYSLQVSAEAFF. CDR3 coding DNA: TGTGCCAGCAGTTACTCGTTACAGGTTTCCGCTGAAGCTTTCTTT.

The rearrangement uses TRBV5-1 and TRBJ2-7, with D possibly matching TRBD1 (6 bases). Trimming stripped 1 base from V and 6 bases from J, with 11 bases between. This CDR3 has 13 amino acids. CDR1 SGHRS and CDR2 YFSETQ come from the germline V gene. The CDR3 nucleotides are TGCGCCAGCAGCTTGCAGGGGTCGGTCGAGCAGTACTTC. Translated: CASSLQGSVEQYF.

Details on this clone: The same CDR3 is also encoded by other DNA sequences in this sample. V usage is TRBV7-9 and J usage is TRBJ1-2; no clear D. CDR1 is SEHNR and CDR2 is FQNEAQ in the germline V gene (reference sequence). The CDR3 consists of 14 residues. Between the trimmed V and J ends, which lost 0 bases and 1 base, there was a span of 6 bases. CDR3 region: CASSLASVNYGYTF. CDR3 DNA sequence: TGTGCCAGCAGCTTAGCTTCCGTTAACTATGGCTACACCTTC.

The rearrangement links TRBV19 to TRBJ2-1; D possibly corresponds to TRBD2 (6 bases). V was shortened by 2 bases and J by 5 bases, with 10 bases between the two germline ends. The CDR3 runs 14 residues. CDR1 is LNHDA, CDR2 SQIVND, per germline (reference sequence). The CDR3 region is CASSIPGGHNEQFF. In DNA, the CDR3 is TGTGCCAGTAGTATACCAGGAGGGCACAATGAGCAGTTCTTC.

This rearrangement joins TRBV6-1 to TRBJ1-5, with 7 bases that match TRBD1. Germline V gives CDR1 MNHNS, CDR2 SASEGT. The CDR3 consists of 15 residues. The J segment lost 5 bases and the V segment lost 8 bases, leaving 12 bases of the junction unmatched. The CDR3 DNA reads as TGTGCCAGCCACAGGGCCCAGGGACAGTATCAGCCCCAGCATTTT. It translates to CASHRAQGQYQPQHF.

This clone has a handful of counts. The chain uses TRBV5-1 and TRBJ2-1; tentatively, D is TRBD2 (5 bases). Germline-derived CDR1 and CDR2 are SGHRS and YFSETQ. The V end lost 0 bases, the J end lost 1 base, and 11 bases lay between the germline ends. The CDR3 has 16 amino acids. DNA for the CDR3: TGCGCCAGCAGCTTGGGTCTAGCTCGATCCTACAATGAGCAGTTCTTC. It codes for CASSLGLARSYNEQFF.

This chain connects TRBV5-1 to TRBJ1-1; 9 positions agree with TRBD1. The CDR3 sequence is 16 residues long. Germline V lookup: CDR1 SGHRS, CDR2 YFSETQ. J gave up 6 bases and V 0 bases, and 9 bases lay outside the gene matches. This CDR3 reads CASSLVAGTGWAEAFF. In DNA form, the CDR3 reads TGCGCCAGCAGCTTGGTGGCCGGGACAGGGTGGGCTGAAGCTTTCTTT.

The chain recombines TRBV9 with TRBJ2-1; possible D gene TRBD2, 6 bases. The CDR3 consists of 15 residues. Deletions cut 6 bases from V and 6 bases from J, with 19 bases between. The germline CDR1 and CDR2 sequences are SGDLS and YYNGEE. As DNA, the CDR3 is TGTGCCAGCACGCTAGCGATAGCCCCACCCAATGAGCAGTTCTTC. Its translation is CASTLAIAPPNEQFF. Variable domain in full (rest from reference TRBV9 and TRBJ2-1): DSGVTQTPKHLITATGQRVTLRCSPRSGDLSVYWYQQSLDQGLQFLIQYYNGEERAKGNILERFSAQQFPDLHSELNLSSLELGDSALYFCASTLAIAPPNEQFFGPGTRLTVL.

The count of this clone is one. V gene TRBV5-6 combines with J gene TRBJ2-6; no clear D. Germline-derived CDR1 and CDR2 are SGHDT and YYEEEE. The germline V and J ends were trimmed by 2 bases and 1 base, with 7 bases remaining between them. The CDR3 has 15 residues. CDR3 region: CASSFRVSGANVLTF. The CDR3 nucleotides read TGTGCCAGCAGCTTCCGCGTTTCTGGGGCCAACGTCCTGACTTTC. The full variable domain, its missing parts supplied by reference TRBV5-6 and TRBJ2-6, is DAGVTQSPTHLIKTRGQQVTLRCSPKSGHDTVSWYQQALGQGPQFIFQYYEEEERQRGNFPDRFSGHQFPNYSSELNVNALLLGDSALYLCASSFRVSGANVLTFGAGSRLTVL.

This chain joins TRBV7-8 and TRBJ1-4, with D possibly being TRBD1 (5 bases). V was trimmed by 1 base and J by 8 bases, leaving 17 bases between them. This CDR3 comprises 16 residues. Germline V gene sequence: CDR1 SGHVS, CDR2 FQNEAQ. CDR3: CASSLVPQGGGEKLFF. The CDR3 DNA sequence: TGTGCCAGCAGCTTAGTCCCTCAGGGTGGTGGGGAAAAACTGTTTTTT.

The CDR3 sequence is CASKEETQYF. For the CDR3, the DNA is TGTGCCAGCAAAGAGGAGACCCAGTACTTC. The V and J genes are TRBV2 and TRBJ2-5; no clear D gene. V was trimmed by 7 bases and J by 5 bases, leaving 5 bases between them. Germline CDR1 and CDR2: SNHLY and FYNNEI. This CDR3 is 10 amino acids long.

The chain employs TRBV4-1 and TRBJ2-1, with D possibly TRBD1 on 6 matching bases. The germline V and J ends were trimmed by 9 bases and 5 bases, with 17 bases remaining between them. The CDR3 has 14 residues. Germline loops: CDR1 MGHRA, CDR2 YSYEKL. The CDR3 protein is CASKPQGLHNEQFF. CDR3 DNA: TGCGCCAGTAAACCCCAGGGGCTACACAATGAGCAGTTCTTC.

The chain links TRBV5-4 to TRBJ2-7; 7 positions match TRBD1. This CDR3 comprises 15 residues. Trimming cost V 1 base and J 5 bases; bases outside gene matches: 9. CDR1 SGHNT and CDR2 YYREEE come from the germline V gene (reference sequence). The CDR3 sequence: CASSLQQGLDHEQYF. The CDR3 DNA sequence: TGTGCCAGCAGCTTGCAACAGGGGTTAGACCACGAGCAGTACTTC.

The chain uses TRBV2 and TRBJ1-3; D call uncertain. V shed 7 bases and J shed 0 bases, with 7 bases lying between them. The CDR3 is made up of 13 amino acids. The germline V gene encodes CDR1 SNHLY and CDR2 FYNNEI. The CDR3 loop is CASTTSSGNTIYF. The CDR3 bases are TGTGCCAGCACGACAAGCTCTGGAAACACCATATATTTT.

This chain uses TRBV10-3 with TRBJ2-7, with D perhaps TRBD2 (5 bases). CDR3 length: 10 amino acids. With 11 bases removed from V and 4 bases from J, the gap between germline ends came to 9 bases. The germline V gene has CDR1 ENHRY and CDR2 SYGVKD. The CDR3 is CASGFYEQYF. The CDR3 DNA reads TGTGCCTCGGGGTTTTACGAGCAGTACTTC.

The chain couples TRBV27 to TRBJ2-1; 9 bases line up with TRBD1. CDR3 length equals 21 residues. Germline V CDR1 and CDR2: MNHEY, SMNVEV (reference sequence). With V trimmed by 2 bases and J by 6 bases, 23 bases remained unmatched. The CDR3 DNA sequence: TGTGCCAGCAGTTTAACTTTTGGGCTCCCCGGACAGGGGAAAAAGGGCAATGAGCAGTTCTTC. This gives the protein CASSLTFGLPGQGKKGNEQFF.